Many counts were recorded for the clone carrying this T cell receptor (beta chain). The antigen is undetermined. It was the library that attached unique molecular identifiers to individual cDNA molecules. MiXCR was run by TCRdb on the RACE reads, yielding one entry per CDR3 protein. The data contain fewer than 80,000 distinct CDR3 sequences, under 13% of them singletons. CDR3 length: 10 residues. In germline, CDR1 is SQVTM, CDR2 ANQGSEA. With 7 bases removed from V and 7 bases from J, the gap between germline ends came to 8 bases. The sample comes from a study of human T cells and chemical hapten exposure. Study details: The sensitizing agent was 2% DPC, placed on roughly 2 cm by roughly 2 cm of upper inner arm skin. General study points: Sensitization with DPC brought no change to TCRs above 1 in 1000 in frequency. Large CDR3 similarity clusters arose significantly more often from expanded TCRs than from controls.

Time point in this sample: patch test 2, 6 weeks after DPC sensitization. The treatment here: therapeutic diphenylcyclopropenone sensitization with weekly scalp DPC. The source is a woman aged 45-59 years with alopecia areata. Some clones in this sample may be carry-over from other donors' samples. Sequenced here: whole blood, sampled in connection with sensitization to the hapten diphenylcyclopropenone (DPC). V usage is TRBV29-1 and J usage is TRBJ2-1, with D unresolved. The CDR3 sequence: CSAKRNEQFF. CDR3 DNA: TGCAGCGCAAAGAGGAATGAGCAGTTCTTC.